A selection of T cell receptor beta chains follows, all from one sample in a study of Graves' ophthalmopathy and Graves' hyperthyroidism. TCRdb fed the multiplex PCR reads into MiXCR, producing one record per CDR3 protein. The sample yields about 700,000 distinct CDR3 sequences, 40% seen once. Sequenced sample: peripheral blood. The receptors were gathered from an adult man with Graves' ophthalmopathy. Each CDR3 is given with its conserved first and last residue. Each record gives: V gene, J gene, clone size, D gene, CDR3 protein, CDR3 DNA. A D gene is named only where the DNA matches it firmly. Clone size is given for some rows only: seen once, a few or many times, or a class if the clone is expanded.

v_gene: TRBV4-1
j_gene: TRBJ1-3
abundance: .
d_gene: TRBD1
CDR3aa: CASSHLGQGGNTIYF
CDR3nt: TGCGCCAGCAGCCATCTGGGACAGGGTGGAAACACCATATATTTT

v_gene: TRBV10-3
j_gene: TRBJ2-1
abundance: many
d_gene: TRBD2
CDR3aa: CAITSSREVYNEQFF
CDR3nt: TGTGCCATCACATCCTCCCGGGAGGTTTACAATGAGCAGTTCTTC

v_gene: TRBV5-4
j_gene: TRBJ2-5
abundance: few
d_gene: TRBD2
CDR3aa: CASSQPGLAGQETQYF
CDR3nt: TGTGCCAGCAGCCAGCCCGGACTAGCGGGACAAGAGACCCAGTACTTC

v_gene: TRBV5-1
j_gene: TRBJ2-2
abundance: many
d_gene: .
CDR3aa: CASSLDVNTGELFF
CDR3nt: TGTGCCAGCAGCTTAGACGTCAACACCGGGGAGCTGTTTTTT

v_gene: TRBV25-1
j_gene: TRBJ2-7
abundance: .
d_gene: .
CDR3aa: CASSQQQGFNYEQYF
CDR3nt: TGTGCCAGCAGCCAACAACAGGGATTTAACTACGAGCAGTACTTC

v_gene: TRBV12-3/TRBV12-4
j_gene: TRBJ2-7
abundance: many
d_gene: .
CDR3aa: CASSFGRGEQYF
CDR3nt: TGTGCCAGCAGTTTCGGCCGGGGCGAGCAGTACTTC

v_gene: TRBV9
j_gene: TRBJ1-2
abundance: .
d_gene: TRBD1
CDR3aa: CASSVEDRSYGYTF
CDR3nt: TGTGCCAGCAGCGTCGAGGACAGGTCCTATGGCTACACCTTC

v_gene: TRBV5-6
j_gene: TRBJ1-1
abundance: many
d_gene: .
CDR3aa: CASSFQGFGTEAFF
CDR3nt: TGTGCCAGCAGCTTTCAAGGCTTCGGGACTGAAGCTTTCTTT

v_gene: TRBV7-8
j_gene: TRBJ1-6
abundance: many
d_gene: TRBD1
CDR3aa: CASSLEGQLFNSPLHF
CDR3nt: TGTGCCAGCAGCTTAGAGGGACAGCTCTTTAATTCACCCCTCCACTTT

v_gene: TRBV7-9
j_gene: TRBJ2-2
abundance: .
d_gene: TRBD2
CDR3aa: CASRGLAGGELFF
CDR3nt: TGTGCCAGCAGAGGACTAGCGGGGGGGGAGCTGTTTTTT

v_gene: TRBV7-2
j_gene: TRBJ2-5
abundance: many
d_gene: TRBD1
CDR3aa: CASSSVHRGGETQYF
CDR3nt: TGTGCCAGCAGCTCAGTACACAGGGGCGGAGAGACCCAGTACTTC

v_gene: TRBV25-1
j_gene: TRBJ2-7
abundance: .
d_gene: TRBD1
CDR3aa: CASSPYGTGTYEQYF
CDR3nt: TGTGCCAGCAGTCCATATGGGACAGGGACCTACGAGCAGTACTTC

v_gene: TRBV28
j_gene: TRBJ1-1
abundance: few
d_gene: TRBD1
CDR3aa: CATADRENTEAFF
CDR3nt: TGTGCCACCGCGGACAGGGAGAACACTGAAGCTTTCTTT

v_gene: TRBV10-3
j_gene: TRBJ1-2
abundance: many
d_gene: .
CDR3aa: CASSRGAGGYTF
CDR3nt: TGTGCCAGCAGTCGGGGGGCGGGTGGCTACACCTTC

v_gene: TRBV11-2
j_gene: TRBJ2-5
abundance: .
d_gene: .
CDR3aa: CASSFPGRGGPQETQYF
CDR3nt: TGTGCCAGCAGCTTCCCGGGCAGGGGAGGCCCCCAAGAGACCCAGTACTTC

v_gene: TRBV29-1
j_gene: TRBJ1-6
abundance: many
d_gene: .
CDR3aa: CSAYVGGRSPLHF
CDR3nt: TGCAGCGCATACGTTGGGGGCCGTTCACCCCTCCACTTT

v_gene: TRBV20-1
j_gene: TRBJ1-5
abundance: .
d_gene: .
CDR3aa: CSASRMYQPQHF
CDR3nt: TGCAGTGCTAGTAGGATGTATCAGCCCCAGCATTTT

v_gene: TRBV5-1
j_gene: TRBJ1-1
abundance: .
d_gene: .
CDR3aa: CASSLGGPIEAFF
CDR3nt: TGCGCCAGCAGCTTGGGGGGCCCAATTGAAGCTTTCTTT

v_gene: TRBV10-3
j_gene: TRBJ2-5
abundance: .
d_gene: .
CDR3aa: CAISEDGRETQYF
CDR3nt: TGTGCCATCAGCGAAGACGGTAGAGAGACCCAGTACTTC

v_gene: TRBV19
j_gene: TRBJ1-1
abundance: .
d_gene: .
CDR3aa: CASNGKQGTRGTEAFF
CDR3nt: TGTGCCAGTAATGGCAAACAGGGTACTCGAGGCACTGAAGCTTTCTTT

v_gene: TRBV29-1
j_gene: TRBJ1-6
abundance: .
d_gene: .
CDR3aa: CSAELGGAFTPHF
CDR3nt: TGCAGCGCCGAGTTGGGGGGCGCGTTCACCCCTCACTTT

v_gene: TRBV20-1
j_gene: TRBJ1-2
abundance: many
d_gene: TRBD1
CDR3aa: CSAPETGNYGYTF
CDR3nt: TGCAGTGCTCCCGAGACAGGGAACTATGGCTACACCTTC

v_gene: TRBV2
j_gene: TRBJ2-3
abundance: .
d_gene: TRBD2
CDR3aa: CASTTSGGSTDTQYF
CDR3nt: TGTGCCAGCACCACTAGCGGGGGAAGCACAGATACGCAGTATTTT

v_gene: TRBV2
j_gene: TRBJ2-7
abundance: .
d_gene: .
CDR3aa: CASQAPTYGQYF
CDR3nt: TGTGCCAGCCAGGCACCTACCTACGGGCAGTACTTC

v_gene: TRBV10-3
j_gene: TRBJ1-1
abundance: .
d_gene: TRBD1
CDR3aa: CAISARDRGFTEAFF
CDR3nt: TGTGCCATCAGTGCAAGGGACAGGGGTTTCACTGAAGCTTTCTTT

v_gene: TRBV20-1
j_gene: TRBJ1-6
abundance: .
d_gene: .
CDR3aa: CSARRSGRGNSPLHF
CDR3nt: TGCAGTGCTAGGCGGTCAGGGAGGGGGAATTCACCCCTCCACTTT

v_gene: TRBV25-1
j_gene: TRBJ1-2
abundance: .
d_gene: TRBD1
CDR3aa: CASSHRAGGARSYTF
CDR3nt: TGTGCCAGCAGCCACAGGGCAGGGGGCGCGCGGAGCTACACCTTC

v_gene: TRBV29-1
j_gene: TRBJ1-4
abundance: .
d_gene: TRBD1
CDR3aa: CSGRQGSNTEKLFF
CDR3nt: TGCAGCGGCAGACAGGGGAGCAACACTGAAAAACTGTTTTTT

v_gene: TRBV25-1
j_gene: TRBJ2-2
abundance: .
d_gene: .
CDR3aa: CASSAPDRNTGELFF
CDR3nt: TGTGCCAGCAGTGCTCCGGACAGGAACACCGGGGAGCTGTTTTTT

v_gene: TRBV19
j_gene: TRBJ2-5
abundance: few
d_gene: .
CDR3aa: CASNPTGGGWTQYF
CDR3nt: TGTGCCAGTAACCCGACCGGAGGGGGATGGACCCAGTACTTC

v_gene: TRBV19
j_gene: TRBJ1-5
abundance: .
d_gene: .
CDR3aa: CASSTRRTAPYSNQPQHF
CDR3nt: TGTGCCAGTAGTACCAGGAGGACAGCCCCCTATAGCAATCAGCCCCAGCATTTT

v_gene: TRBV24-1
j_gene: TRBJ2-2
abundance: many
d_gene: TRBD1
CDR3aa: CATSDQQDRGVTGELFF
CDR3nt: TGTGCCACCAGTGACCAACAGGACAGGGGAGTAACCGGGGAGCTGTTTTTT

v_gene: TRBV20-1
j_gene: TRBJ2-5
abundance: .
d_gene: .
CDR3aa: CSARELQGRGETQYF
CDR3nt: TGCAGTGCTAGGGAGTTACAGGGGCGGGGAGAGACCCAGTACTTC

v_gene: TRBV29-1
j_gene: TRBJ2-5
abundance: .
d_gene: TRBD1
CDR3aa: CSVGQGAWETQYF
CDR3nt: TGCAGCGTGGGACAGGGGGCCTGGGAGACCCAGTACTTC

v_gene: TRBV9
j_gene: TRBJ1-4
abundance: few
d_gene: .
CDR3aa: CASPGRGLEKLFF
CDR3nt: TGTGCCAGCCCGGGGAGGGGTCTTGAAAAACTGTTTTTT

v_gene: TRBV6-6
j_gene: TRBJ1-2
abundance: many
d_gene: .
CDR3aa: CASRRRDTGYTF
CDR3nt: TGTGCCAGCAGGCGCCGGGACACTGGCTACACCTTC

v_gene: TRBV29-1
j_gene: TRBJ2-2
abundance: .
d_gene: TRBD2
CDR3aa: CSRTSGGANTGELFF
CDR3nt: TGCAGTCGGACTAGCGGGGGCGCGAACACCGGGGAGCTGTTTTTT

v_gene: TRBV2
j_gene: TRBJ1-1
abundance: .
d_gene: .
CDR3aa: CASRALDRNTEAFF
CDR3nt: TGTGCCAGCAGAGCCCTGGACAGGAACACTGAAGCTTTCTTT

v_gene: TRBV12-3/TRBV12-4
j_gene: TRBJ1-5
abundance: .
d_gene: .
CDR3aa: CASRAGGRGNQPQHF
CDR3nt: TGTGCCAGCAGAGCGGGGGGGCGGGGCAATCAGCCCCAGCATTTT

v_gene: TRBV5-6
j_gene: TRBJ2-2
abundance: once
d_gene: TRBD2
CDR3aa: CASGGTRRTGELFF
CDR3nt: TGTGCCAGCGGGGGGACTAGGAGGACCGGGGAGCTGTTTTTT

v_gene: TRBV20-1
j_gene: TRBJ2-7
abundance: few
d_gene: TRBD2
CDR3aa: CSASGLAGASEQYF
CDR3nt: TGCAGTGCTAGCGGACTAGCGGGGGCGAGCGAGCAGTACTTC

v_gene: TRBV9
j_gene: TRBJ2-7
abundance: few
d_gene: TRBD2
CDR3aa: CASSLFPSGNSYEQYF
CDR3nt: TGTGCCAGCAGCTTGTTTCCTAGCGGGAACTCCTACGAGCAGTACTTC

v_gene: TRBV9
j_gene: TRBJ2-2
abundance: many
d_gene: .
CDR3aa: CASSVDTGELFF
CDR3nt: TGTGCCAGCAGCGTCGACACCGGGGAGCTGTTTTTT

v_gene: TRBV7-7
j_gene: TRBJ2-7
abundance: many
d_gene: .
CDR3aa: CASSHPTGPSVEQYF
CDR3nt: TGTGCTAGCAGCCACCCGACAGGACCTTCGGTAGAGCAGTACTTC

v_gene: TRBV10-3
j_gene: TRBJ1-6
abundance: once
d_gene: TRBD1
CDR3aa: CAISAGGAGNPPLHF
CDR3nt: TGCGCCATCAGTGCAGGGGGCGCGGGTAATCCACCCCTCCACTTT

v_gene: TRBV12-3/TRBV12-4
j_gene: TRBJ1-2
abundance: .
d_gene: .
CDR3aa: CASSLVTGYGYTF
CDR3nt: TGTGCCAGCAGTTTAGTTACAGGGTATGGCTACACCTTC

v_gene: TRBV7-9
j_gene: TRBJ1-3
abundance: many
d_gene: .
CDR3aa: CASSLRDTSSGNTIYF
CDR3nt: TGTGCCAGCAGCCTCAGGGACACGAGCTCTGGAAACACCATATATTTT

v_gene: TRBV19
j_gene: TRBJ1-6
abundance: many
d_gene: .
CDR3aa: CAASIGRFSPLHF
CDR3nt: TGTGCCGCATCTATCGGGAGGTTTTCACCCCTCCACTTT

v_gene: TRBV7-9
j_gene: TRBJ2-2
abundance: few
d_gene: TRBD1
CDR3aa: CASSPDRGLGGELFF
CDR3nt: TGTGCCAGCAGTCCGGACAGGGGGCTTGGCGGGGAGCTGTTTTTT

v_gene: TRBV2
j_gene: TRBJ1-4
abundance: .
d_gene: .
CDR3aa: CASSRVDEKLFF
CDR3nt: TGTGCCAGCAGTCGGGTGGATGAAAAACTGTTTTTT

v_gene: TRBV10-2
j_gene: TRBJ2-7
abundance: many
d_gene: TRBD1
CDR3aa: CASRLLQGDEQYF
CDR3nt: TGCGCCAGCAGATTACTACAGGGGGACGAGCAGTACTTC

v_gene: TRBV20-1
j_gene: TRBJ2-5
abundance: .
d_gene: .
CDR3aa: CSATPRKGVETQYF
CDR3nt: TGCAGTGCTACCCCGCGGAAGGGAGTCGAGACCCAGTACTTC

v_gene: TRBV6-1
j_gene: TRBJ1-4
abundance: few
d_gene: .
CDR3aa: CASRVNEKLFF
CDR3nt: TGTGCCAGCAGGGTCAATGAAAAACTGTTTTTT

v_gene: TRBV2
j_gene: TRBJ2-5
abundance: once
d_gene: .
CDR3aa: CASSVPLETQYF
CDR3nt: TGTGCCAGCAGTGTCCCCCTGGAGACCCAGTACTTC

v_gene: TRBV7-2
j_gene: TRBJ2-7
abundance: .
d_gene: .
CDR3aa: CASSRAQGSEEQYF
CDR3nt: TGTGCCAGCAGCCGTGCTCAGGGGTCAGAAGAGCAGTACTTC